The clone carrying this TCR beta chain was recorded only once. Antigen specificity is unknown. Germline CDR1 is ENHRY and CDR2 is SYGVKD. Trimming left V 3 bases short and J 0 bases short, with 18 bases between. The CDR3 sequence is 18 residues long. These data belong to a study of post-analysis software for immune sequencing data. Study-wide results and limits: Compared with controls, patients showed significantly lower normalized Chao1 diversity. With TRBV5-6, TRBV5-1 and TRBV20-1 included, five TRBV segments were more frequent in patients than in controls. Under F measure analysis, samples from one preparation batch co-clustered strongly.

The authors incorporated unique molecular identifiers into the TCR beta cDNA libraries. cDNA molecules numbering about half a million came from around 1 to 10 million T cells. In TCRdb, the PCR reads were re-called with MiXCR into one record per CDR3 protein. Among hundreds of thousands of distinct CDR3 sequences listed, about 44% were seen once. This receptor was identified in a girl between 5 and 17 years old with multiple sclerosis. The V and J genes are TRBV10-3 and TRBJ2-1, with D unresolved. Sequences were obtained from blood. The CDR3 sequence: CAISEDARVPSSYNEQFF. The CDR3, as DNA: TGTGCCATCAGTGAAGATGCCAGAGTACCGAGCTCCTACAATGAGCAGTTCTTC.